This passage covers 20 T cell receptor beta chains from one sample sequenced in a study of blood T cell repertoires in COVID-19. Clones were sequenced by immunoSEQ multiplex PCR, and TCRdb holds only the in-frame ones, with some missing. The sample has more than 150,000 clones, 86% seen once. The sample comprised peripheral blood. These receptors all stem from a woman in her seventies with acute or convalescent COVID-19.

This clone was recorded a few times. The chain employs TRBV6-2 or TRBV6-3 and TRBJ2-2, with a tentative D call TRBD2 (5 bases). V lost 6 bases and J 6 bases, leaving 8 bases between the germline ends. The CDR3 is 12 residues long. In germline, CDR1 is MNHEY, CDR2 SVGEGT. The CDR3 nucleotides read TGTGCCAGCAGCACTAGTGCCGGGGAGCTGTTTTTT. Translation: CASSTSAGELFF.

The chain links TRBV15 to TRBJ1-2; possibly TRBD1 for D (6 bases). The CDR3 sequence is 13 residues long. With 6 bases removed from V and 1 base from J, the gap between germline ends came to 9 bases. Germline-derived CDR1 and CDR2 are LNHNV and YYDKDF (reference sequence). The CDR3 here is CATSPDSNYGYTF. CDR3 bases: TGTGCCACCAGTCCGGACAGTAACTATGGCTACACCTTC.

The CDR3 loop reads CASSLEVVTGAGDTEAFF. CDR3 sequence (DNA): TGTGCCAGCAGCTTAGAGGTTGTGACAGGGGCAGGGGACACTGAAGCTTTCTTT. This sequence joins TRBV7-9 and TRBJ1-1, with 8 bases aligning to TRBD1. This CDR3 has 18 residues. From germline, CDR1 is SEHNR and CDR2 FQNEAQ (reference sequence). V lost 1 base and J lost 3; bases outside the gene matches: 13.

This clone has just a few counts. The chain is built from TRBV15 and TRBJ1-3; no reliable D call. Trimming took off 0 bases at V and 5 bases at J, with 8 bases between the two ends. The CDR3 length is 14 residues. The germline V gene encodes CDR1 LNHNV and CDR2 YYDKDF (reference sequence). The CDR3 region is CATSRDPERNTIYF. The DNA for the CDR3 is TGTGCCACCAGCAGAGATCCTGAGAGAAACACCATATATTTT.

This clone has only one observation. The chain carries TRBV4-2 and TRBJ2-5, with D perhaps TRBD2 (6 bases). CDR3 length: 17 residues. V gave up 0 bases and J gave up 4 bases, with 18 bases separating them. CDR1 and CDR2 (germline): LGHNA, YNFKEQ. Here the CDR3 DNA reads TGTGCCAGCAGCCAAGACCGGCTGGGGGGTGGATTAGAGACCCAGTACTTC. It codes for CASSQDRLGGGLETQYF.

The gene calls are TRBV6-4 and TRBJ2-2; 12 nucleotides align to TRBD2. The CDR3 has 17 residues. Germline V gives CDR1 MRHNA, CDR2 SNTAGT. J lost 1 base, V lost 6 bases, and 6 bases had no gene match. CDR3 nucleotides: TGTGCCAGCAGCCAACTAGCGGGGGGACTGAACACCGGGGAGCTGTTTTTT. Translating gives CASSQLAGGLNTGELFF.

This clone turned up a few times. The chain uses TRBV5-6 and TRBJ2-5, with 11 bases fitting TRBD1. CDR3 length equals 15 residues. V lost 4 bases to trimming and J lost 5 bases; unmatched junction nucleotides: 7. CDR1 is SGHDT and CDR2 is YYEEEE in the germline V gene. The CDR3 here is CASSIRTGGIETQYF. The CDR3 DNA sequence: TGTGCCAGCAGCATTCGGACAGGGGGCATCGAGACCCAGTACTTC.

The gene calls are TRBV6-1 and TRBJ2-6, with D possibly TRBD1 on 7 matching bases. Trimming removed 3 bases from V and 2 bases from J, with 11 bases in between. This CDR3 is 16 amino acids long. In germline, CDR1 is MNHNS, CDR2 SASEGT. CDR3 nucleotides: TGTGCCAGCAGTGAGCAGGGGGGACCTGGGGCCAACGTCCTGACTTTC. Its translation: CASSEQGGPGANVLTF.

The chain links TRBV30 to TRBJ2-1; 11 bases map to TRBD2. The germline CDR1 and CDR2 sequences are GTSNPN and SVGIG (reference sequence). J gave up 4 bases and V 4 bases, and 3 bases lay outside the gene matches. The CDR3 has 14 residues. CDR3 bases: TGTGCCTGGACCGGGACTAGCGGTTACAATGAGCAGTTCTTC. Translating it yields CAWTGTSGYNEQFF.

The chain is built from TRBV19 and TRBJ1-5; possibly TRBD1 for D (5 bases). CDR3 size: 14 residues. Trimming removed 3 bases from V and 7 bases from J, with 13 bases in between. Germline lookup yields CDR1 LNHDA and CDR2 SQIVND (reference sequence). This CDR3 reads CASSIGQGRQPQHF. The CDR3 DNA reads as TGTGCCAGTAGTATCGGGCAGGGAAGACAGCCCCAGCATTTT. The full variable domain, completed using reference TRBV19 and TRBJ1-5, is DGGITQSPKYLFRKEGQNVTLSCEQNLNHDAMYWYRQDPGQGLRLIYYSQIVNDFQKGDIAEGYSVSREKKESFPLTVTSAQKNPTAFYLCASSIGQGRQPQHFGDGTRLSIL.

V usage is TRBV11-2 and J usage is TRBJ2-5; D is possibly TRBD2 (7 bases). There are 16 residues in the CDR3. V dropped 1 base and J dropped 1 base, with 13 bases sitting between them. Germline V gene data show CDR1 as SGHAT and CDR2 as FQNNGV. CDR3 loop: CASSLVGGGIQETQYF. The CDR3 DNA reads TGTGCCAGCAGCTTAGTCGGCGGGGGCATCCAAGAGACCCAGTACTTC. Combining the CDR3 with reference TRBV11-2 and TRBJ2-5 gives the whole variable domain EAGVAQSPRYKIIEKRQSVAFWCNPISGHATLYWYQQILGQGPKLLIQFQNNGVVDDSQLPKDRFSAERLKGVDSTLKIQPAKLEDSAVYLCASSLVGGGIQETQYFGPGTRLLVL.

The rearrangement links TRBV7-2 to TRBJ2-3; D gene unclear. The V gene's germline CDR1 is SGHTA and CDR2 FQGNSA. This CDR3 contains 14 residues. V gave up 3 bases and J gave up 0 bases, with 7 bases separating them. CDR3 sequence reads: CASSFSRSTDTQYF. The DNA of the CDR3 is TGTGCCAGCAGCTTCTCGAGGAGCACAGATACGCAGTATTTT.

The chain links TRBV5-1 to TRBJ2-7; tentative D call: TRBD2 (5 bases). This CDR3 is built from 15 residues. V was pared by 0 bases and J by 2 bases, with 12 bases between. Germline lookup yields CDR1 SGHRS and CDR2 YFSETQ. The chain's CDR3 is CASSLAGSAAYEQYF. The CDR3 nucleotides are TGCGCCAGCAGCTTGGCCGGTAGCGCCGCCTACGAGCAGTACTTC.

The chain recombines TRBV4-1 with TRBJ2-3; D might be TRBD1 (6 bases). V shed 1 base and J shed 2 bases, with 7 bases lying between them. CDR3 length: 14 residues. The germline V gene has CDR1 MGHRA and CDR2 YSYEKL. The CDR3 loop is CASSQVGHTDTQYF. The CDR3 DNA follows: TGCGCCAGCAGCCAAGTGGGACACACAGATACGCAGTATTTT.

The V and J genes are TRBV5-4 and TRBJ1-6, with D hard to call. CDR3 length: 15 amino acids. V was clipped by 2 bases and J by 2 bases, with 8 bases between them. CDR1 SGHNT and CDR2 YYREEE come from the germline V gene (reference sequence). The CDR3 loop reads CASSLQTAYNSPLHF. In DNA, the CDR3 is TGTGCCAGCAGCTTACAGACGGCCTATAATTCACCCCTCCACTTT. Full variable domain (rest looked up from reference TRBV5-4 and TRBJ1-6): ETGVTQSPTHLIKTRGQQVTLRCSSQSGHNTVSWYQQALGQGPQFIFQYYREEENGRGNFPPRFSGLQFPNYSSELNVNALELDDSALYLCASSLQTAYNSPLHFGNGTRLTVT.

This rearrangement joins TRBV7-2 to TRBJ2-3; tentatively, D is TRBD2 (6 bases). V gave up 1 base and J gave up 6 bases, with 14 bases separating them. This CDR3 region has 15 residues. Germline V gene sequence: CDR1 SGHTA, CDR2 FQGNSA. CDR3 amino acids: CASSLEALASDTQYF. The DNA of the CDR3 is TGTGCCAGCAGCTTAGAGGCTCTAGCGTCGGATACGCAGTATTTT.

The gene calls are TRBV18 and TRBJ1-3, with 7 bases aligning to TRBD1. The germline gives CDR1 KGHSH, CDR2 LQKENI. The CDR3 length is 15 residues. Losses at the gene ends were 5 bases for V and 3 bases for J; bases not matched to a gene: 7. In DNA, the CDR3 is TGTGCCAGCTCATTGGAGGGGGCCCGTGGAAACACCATATATTTT. This encodes CASSLEGARGNTIYF.

The chain employs TRBV12-3 or TRBV12-4 and TRBJ1-2, with 10 bases fitting TRBD1. The CDR3 totals 13 residues. Trimming cost V 6 bases and J 6 bases; bases outside gene matches: 4. CDR3 residues: CASSQDRGNGYTF. CDR3 DNA: TGTGCCAGCAGCCAGGACAGGGGGAATGGCTACACCTTC.

This clone occurred once. The chain carries TRBV19 and TRBJ2-1; D gene ambiguous. The V gene lost 1 base and the J gene lost 9 bases, with 10 bases spanning the gap. The CDR3 spans 13 residues. The germline CDR1 and CDR2 sequences are LNHDA and SQIVND (reference sequence). The CDR3 coding sequence is TGTGCCAGTAGTATAGCCCTATTGCGTGAGCAGTTCTTC. Residues: CASSIALLREQFF.

This rearrangement joins TRBV24-1 to TRBJ2-1; perhaps TRBD2 as D (5 bases). This CDR3 comprises 13 residues. V lost 9 bases and J lost 10, with 18 bases in between. Germline V gene lookup returns CDR1 KGHDR and CDR2 SFDVKD. The CDR3 DNA is TGTGCCACCTCCGAGGCATACGGCGGGGAGCAGTTCTTC. This translates into CATSEAYGGEQFF.